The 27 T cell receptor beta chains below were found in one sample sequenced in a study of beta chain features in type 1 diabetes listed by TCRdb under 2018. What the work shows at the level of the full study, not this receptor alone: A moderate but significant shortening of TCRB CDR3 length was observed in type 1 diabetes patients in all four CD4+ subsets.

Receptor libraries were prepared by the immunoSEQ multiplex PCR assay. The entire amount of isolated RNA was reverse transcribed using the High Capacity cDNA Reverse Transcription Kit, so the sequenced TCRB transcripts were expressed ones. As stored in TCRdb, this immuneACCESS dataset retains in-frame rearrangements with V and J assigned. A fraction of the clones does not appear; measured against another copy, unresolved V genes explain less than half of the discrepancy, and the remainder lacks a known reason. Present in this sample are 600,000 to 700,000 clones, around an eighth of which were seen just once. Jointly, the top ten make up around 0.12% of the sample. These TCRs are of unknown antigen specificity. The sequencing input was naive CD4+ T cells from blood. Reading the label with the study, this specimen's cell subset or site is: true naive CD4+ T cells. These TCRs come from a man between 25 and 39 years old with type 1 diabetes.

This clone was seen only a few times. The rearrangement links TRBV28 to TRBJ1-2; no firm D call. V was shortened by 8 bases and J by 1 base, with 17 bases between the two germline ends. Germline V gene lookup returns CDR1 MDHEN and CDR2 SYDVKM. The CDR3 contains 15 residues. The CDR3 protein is CASHAGLKVNYGYTF. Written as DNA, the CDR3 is TGTGCCAGCCACGCCGGACTGAAAGTTAACTATGGCTACACCTTC.

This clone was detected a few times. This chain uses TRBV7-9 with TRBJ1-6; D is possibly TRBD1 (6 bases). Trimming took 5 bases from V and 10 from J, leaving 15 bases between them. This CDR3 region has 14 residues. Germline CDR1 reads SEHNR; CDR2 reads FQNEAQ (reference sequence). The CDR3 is CASSGGGGRSPLHF. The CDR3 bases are TGTGCCAGCAGCGGCGGCGGGGGGCGATCACCCCTCCACTTT.

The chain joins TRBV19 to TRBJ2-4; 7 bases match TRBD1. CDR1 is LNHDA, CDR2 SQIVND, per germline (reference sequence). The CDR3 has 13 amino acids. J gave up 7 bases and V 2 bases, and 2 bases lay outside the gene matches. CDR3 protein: CASSIQGVNIQYF. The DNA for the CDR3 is TGTGCCAGTAGTATACAGGGGGTTAACATTCAGTACTTC.

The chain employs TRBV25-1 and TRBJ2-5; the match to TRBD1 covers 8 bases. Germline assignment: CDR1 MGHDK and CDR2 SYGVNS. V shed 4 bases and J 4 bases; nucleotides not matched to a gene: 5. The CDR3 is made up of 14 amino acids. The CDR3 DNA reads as TGTGCCAGCAGTGTAACAGGGGGGTCAGAGACCCAGTACTTC. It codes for CASSVTGGSETQYF.

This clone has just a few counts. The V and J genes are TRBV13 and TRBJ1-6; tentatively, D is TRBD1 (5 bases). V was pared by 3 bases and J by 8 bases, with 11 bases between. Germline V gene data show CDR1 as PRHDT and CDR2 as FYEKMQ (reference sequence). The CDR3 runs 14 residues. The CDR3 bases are TGTGCCAGCAGCTTTCAGGGCTGGGATTCACCCCTCCACTTT. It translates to CASSFQGWDSPLHF.

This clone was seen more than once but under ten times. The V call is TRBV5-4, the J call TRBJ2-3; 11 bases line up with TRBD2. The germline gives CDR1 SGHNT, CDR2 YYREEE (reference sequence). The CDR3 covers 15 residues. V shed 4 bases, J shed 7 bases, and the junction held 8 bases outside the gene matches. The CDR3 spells CASSLWASGGNTQYF. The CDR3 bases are TGTGCCAGCAGCCTATGGGCTAGCGGGGGGAATACGCAGTATTTT. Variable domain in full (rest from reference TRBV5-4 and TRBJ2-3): ETGVTQSPTHLIKTRGQQVTLRCSSQSGHNTVSWYQQALGQGPQFIFQYYREEENGRGNFPPRFSGLQFPNYSSELNVNALELDDSALYLCASSLWASGGNTQYFGPGTRLTVL.

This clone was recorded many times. The CDR3 DNA sequence: TGTGCCAGTAGTATCTCGGTAGCAGGGGCGCGCGAGCAGTACTTC. Protein product: CASSISVAGAREQYF. The V call is TRBV19, the J call TRBJ2-7, with TRBD1 as a possible D gene (6 bases). This CDR3 region has 15 residues. Germline V gene lookup returns CDR1 LNHDA and CDR2 SQIVND (reference sequence). V lost 3 bases and J lost 6, with 18 bases in between.

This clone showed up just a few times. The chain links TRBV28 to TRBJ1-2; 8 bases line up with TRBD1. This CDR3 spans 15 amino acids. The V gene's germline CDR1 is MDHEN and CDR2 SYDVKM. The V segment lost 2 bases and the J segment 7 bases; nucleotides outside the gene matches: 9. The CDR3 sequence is CASSLIGQGAVGYTF. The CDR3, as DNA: TGTGCCAGCAGTTTAATCGGGCAGGGGGCGGTTGGCTACACCTTC.

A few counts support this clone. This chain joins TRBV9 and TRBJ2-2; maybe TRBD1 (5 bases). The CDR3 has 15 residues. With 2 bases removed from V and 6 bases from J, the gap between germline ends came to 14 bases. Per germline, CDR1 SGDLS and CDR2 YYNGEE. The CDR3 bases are TGTGCCAGCAGCGTGACAGTGGCTGGTCCCGGGGAGCTGTTTTTT. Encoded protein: CASSVTVAGPGELFF.

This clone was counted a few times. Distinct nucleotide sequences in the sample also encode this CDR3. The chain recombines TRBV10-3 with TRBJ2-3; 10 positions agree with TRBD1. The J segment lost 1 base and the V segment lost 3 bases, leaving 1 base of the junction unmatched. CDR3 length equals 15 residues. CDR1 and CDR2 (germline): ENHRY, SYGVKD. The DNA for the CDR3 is TGTGCCATCAGTGAAGGGACAGGGGGCACAGATACGCAGTATTTT. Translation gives CAISEGTGGTDTQYF.

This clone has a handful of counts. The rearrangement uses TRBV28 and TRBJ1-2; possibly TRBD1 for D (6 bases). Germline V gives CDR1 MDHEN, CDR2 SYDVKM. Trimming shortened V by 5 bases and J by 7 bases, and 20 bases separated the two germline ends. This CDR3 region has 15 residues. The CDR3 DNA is TGTGCCAGCAGTGGGCCTACAGGGAAGGGCTTTGGCTACACCTTC. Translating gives CASSGPTGKGFGYTF.

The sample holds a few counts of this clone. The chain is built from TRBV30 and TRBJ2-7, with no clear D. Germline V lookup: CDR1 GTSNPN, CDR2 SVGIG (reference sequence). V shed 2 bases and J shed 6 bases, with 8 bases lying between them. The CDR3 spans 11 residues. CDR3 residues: CAWSTRSEQYF. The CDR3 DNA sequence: TGTGCCTGGAGTACCCGGTCCGAGCAGTACTTC.

The DNA of the CDR3 is TGCGCCAGCAGCCAAGAAGGAATTAGGACCAGGGAGCTGTTTTTT. Amino acids: CASSQEGIRTRELFF. The chain combines TRBV4-1 with TRBJ2-2; D uncertain. Trimming cost V 0 bases and J 9 bases, with 14 bases left between them. In germline, CDR1 is MGHRA, CDR2 YSYEKL. The CDR3 consists of 15 residues.

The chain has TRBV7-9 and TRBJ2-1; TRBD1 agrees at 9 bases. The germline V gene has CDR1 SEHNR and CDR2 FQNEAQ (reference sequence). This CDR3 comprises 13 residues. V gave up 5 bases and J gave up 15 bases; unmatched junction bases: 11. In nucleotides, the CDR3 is TGTGCCAGCAGCAGTAATTCCGGGACAGGGCCGTTCTTC. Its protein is CASSSNSGTGPFF.

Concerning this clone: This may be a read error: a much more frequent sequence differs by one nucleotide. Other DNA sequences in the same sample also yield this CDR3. The CDR3 loop is CASSLGSGNTIYF. The CDR3 region has the DNA TGTGCCAGCAGCTTAGGCTCTGGAAACACCATATATTTT. The genes are TRBV5-4 and TRBJ1-3; D is unresolved. The germline gives CDR1 SGHNT, CDR2 YYREEE (reference sequence). Trimming stripped 2 bases from V and 0 bases from J, with 3 bases between. The CDR3 has 13 residues.

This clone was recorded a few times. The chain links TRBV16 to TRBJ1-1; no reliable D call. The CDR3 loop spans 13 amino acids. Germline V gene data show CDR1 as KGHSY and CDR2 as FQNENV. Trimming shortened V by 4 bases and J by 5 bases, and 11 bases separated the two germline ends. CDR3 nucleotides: TGTGCCAGCAGCCGTATAGCGGTAACTGAAGCTTTCTTT. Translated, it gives CASSRIAVTEAFF.

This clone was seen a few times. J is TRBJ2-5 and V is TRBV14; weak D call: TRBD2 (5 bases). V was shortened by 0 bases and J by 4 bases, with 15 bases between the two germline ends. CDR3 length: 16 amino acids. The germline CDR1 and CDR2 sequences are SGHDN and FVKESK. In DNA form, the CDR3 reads TGTGCCAGCAGCCAAGATATAGGACTGTCCCGAGAGACCCAGTACTTC. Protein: CASSQDIGLSRETQYF.

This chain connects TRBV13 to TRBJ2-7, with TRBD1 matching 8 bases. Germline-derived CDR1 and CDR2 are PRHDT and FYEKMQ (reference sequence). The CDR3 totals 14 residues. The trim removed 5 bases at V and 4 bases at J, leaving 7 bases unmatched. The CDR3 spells CASSGRTGSYEQYF. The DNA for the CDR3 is TGTGCCAGCAGCGGACGGACAGGGAGTTACGAGCAGTACTTC.

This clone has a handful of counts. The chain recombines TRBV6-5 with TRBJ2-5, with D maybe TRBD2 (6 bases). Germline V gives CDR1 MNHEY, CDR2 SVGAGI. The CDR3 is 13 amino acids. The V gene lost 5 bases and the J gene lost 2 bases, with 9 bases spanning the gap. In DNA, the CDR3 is TGTGCCAGCAGTCGGGACTGGCAAGAGACCCAGTACTTC. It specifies CASSRDWQETQYF.

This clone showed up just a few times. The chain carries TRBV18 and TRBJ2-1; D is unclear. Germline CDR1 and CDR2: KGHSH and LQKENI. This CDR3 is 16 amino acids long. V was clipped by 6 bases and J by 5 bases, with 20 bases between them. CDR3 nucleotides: TGTGCCAGCTCCCCAGAGTTGTTCAAGGGAAACAATGAGCAGTTCTTC. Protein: CASSPELFKGNNEQFF.

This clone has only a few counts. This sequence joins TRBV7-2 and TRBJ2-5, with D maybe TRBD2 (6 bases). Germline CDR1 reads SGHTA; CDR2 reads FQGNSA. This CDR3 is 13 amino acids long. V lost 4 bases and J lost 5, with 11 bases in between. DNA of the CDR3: TGTGCCAGCAGCTCCGGGGGACCCGAGACCCAGTACTTC. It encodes CASSSGGPETQYF. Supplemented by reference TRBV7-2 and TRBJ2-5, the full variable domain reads GAGVSQSPSNKVTEKGKDVELRCDPISGHTALYWYRQSLGQGLEFLIYFQGNSAPDKSGLPSDRFSAERTGGSVSTLTIQRTQQEDSAVYLCASSSGGPETQYFGPGTRLLVL.

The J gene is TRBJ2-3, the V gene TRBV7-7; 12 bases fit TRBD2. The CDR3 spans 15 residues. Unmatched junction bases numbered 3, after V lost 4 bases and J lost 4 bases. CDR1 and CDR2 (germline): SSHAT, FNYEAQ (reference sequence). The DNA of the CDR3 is TGTGCCAGCAGCTCCGGACTAGCGGGGTCAGATACGCAGTATTTT. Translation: CASSSGLAGSDTQYF.

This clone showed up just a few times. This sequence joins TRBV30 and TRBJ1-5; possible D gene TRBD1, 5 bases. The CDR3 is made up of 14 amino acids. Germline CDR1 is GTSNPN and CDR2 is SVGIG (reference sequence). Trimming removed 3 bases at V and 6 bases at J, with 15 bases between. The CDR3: CAWSPGSGAQPQHF. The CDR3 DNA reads TGTGCCTGGAGCCCGGGGAGTGGGGCTCAGCCCCAGCATTTT.

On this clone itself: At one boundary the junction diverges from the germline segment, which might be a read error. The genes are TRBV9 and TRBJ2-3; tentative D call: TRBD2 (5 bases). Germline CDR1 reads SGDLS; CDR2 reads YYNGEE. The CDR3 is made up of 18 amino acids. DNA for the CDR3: TGTGCCAGCAGCGTAGTCTTCGGCCCTGAAAGCGGCACAGTTACGCAGTATTTT. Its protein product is CASSVVFGPESGTVTQYF.

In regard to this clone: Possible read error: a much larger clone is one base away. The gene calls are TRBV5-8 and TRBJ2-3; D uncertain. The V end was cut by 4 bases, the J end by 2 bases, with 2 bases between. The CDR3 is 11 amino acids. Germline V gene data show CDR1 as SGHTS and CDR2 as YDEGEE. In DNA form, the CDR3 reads TGTGCCAGCAGCACCACAGATACGCAGTATTTT. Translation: CASSTTDTQYF.

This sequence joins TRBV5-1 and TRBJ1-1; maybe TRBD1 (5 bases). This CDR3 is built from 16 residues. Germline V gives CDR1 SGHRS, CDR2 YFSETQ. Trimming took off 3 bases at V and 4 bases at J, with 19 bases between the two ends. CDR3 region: CASSWADSAAGTEAFF. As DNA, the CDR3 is TGCGCCAGCAGCTGGGCCGACAGCGCAGCGGGCACTGAAGCTTTCTTT.

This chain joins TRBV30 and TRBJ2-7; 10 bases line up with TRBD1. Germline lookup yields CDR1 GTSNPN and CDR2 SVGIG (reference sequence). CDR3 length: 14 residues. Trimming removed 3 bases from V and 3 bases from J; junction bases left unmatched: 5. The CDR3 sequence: CAWSPGTGDYEQYF. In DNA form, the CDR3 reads TGTGCCTGGAGCCCCGGGACAGGGGACTACGAGCAGTACTTC.